A single sample gave rise to the 2 T cell receptor beta chains below, sequenced in a study of blood T cells in healthy people across ages. It was with a sample-barcoded 5' primer and a J-beta primer mix that a second PCR of roughly 7 to 12 cycles was run. TCRdb re-called the 5' RACE reads with MiXCR, one entry per CDR3 protein. Here the sample spans approximately 880,000 distinct CDR3 sequences, 45% to 50% being singletons. The sample consisted of blood. These receptors originate from a man aged 30 to 39 in good health.

The chain carries TRBV12-3 or TRBV12-4 and TRBJ2-1, with 11 bases fitting TRBD2. V was clipped by 1 base and J by 13 bases; unmatched bases: 6. CDR3 size: 14 residues. The CDR3: CASSLGPSGGPQFF. For the CDR3, the DNA is TGTGCCAGCAGTTTAGGCCCTAGCGGGGGGCCACAGTTCTTC.

This clonotype was observed a handful of times. This chain connects TRBV7-2 to TRBJ2-3, with D perhaps matching TRBD2 (6 bases). The germline V gene encodes CDR1 SGHTA and CDR2 FQGNSA. V was pared by 5 bases and J by 1 base, with 10 bases between. The CDR3 covers 14 residues. The CDR3 protein is CASSRGGRTDTQYF. The CDR3 bases are TGTGCCAGCAGCCGCGGAGGGCGCACAGATACGCAGTATTTT. The entire variable domain, with the rest obtained from reference TRBV7-2 and TRBJ2-3, is as follows: GAGVSQSPSNKVTEKGKDVELRCDPISGHTALYWYRQSLGQGLEFLIYFQGNSAPDKSGLPSDRFSAERTGGSVSTLTIQRTQQEDSAVYLCASSRGGRTDTQYFGPGTRLTVL.